These 31 T cell receptor beta chains originate from one sample sequenced in a study of T-cell reconstitution after alpha-beta-depleted transplantation in children listed by TCRdb under 2016. Explained via the paper, the treatment or condition label denotes: allogeneic hematopoietic cell transplantation with graft depleted of TCRalphabeta T cells and CD19 B cells. Library method: PCR. Instrument used: Illumina HiSeq 2500. To normalize quantification of the TCRbeta repertoire, the TCR libraries were built with molecular barcoding that relied on unique molecular identifiers. TCRdb applied fastp at Q25 and MiXCR to the public reads, then kept only in-frame beta chains. Rows merge per CDR3 protein into single entries with the most common DNA and genes. This sample is represented by around 960,000 distinct CDR3 sequences; about 29% of them were singletons. The leading ten clones occupy roughly 27% of the sample.

The input for sequencing was PBMCs, mostly from graft donor cells, taken 360 days after TCRalphabeta/CD19-depleted stem cell transplant. All receptors come from a boy younger than two who had a stem cell transplant for SCID, so the T cells may come from the graft donor.

The chain couples TRBV4-3 to TRBJ2-1, with D perhaps given as TRBD1 or TRBD2 (6 bases each). Germline CDR1 and CDR2: LGHNA and YSLEER. The CDR3 covers 18 residues. Trimming removed 4 bases at V and 4 bases at J, with 23 bases between. The CDR3 coding sequence is TGCGCCAGCAGCCCCATTTGGTTCCGGGGGCGAGGATACAATGAGCAGTTCTTC. Protein sequence: CASSPIWFRGRGYNEQFF.

V and J are TRBV5-1 and TRBJ2-5; the D call may be TRBD1 or TRBD2 (5 bases each). Germline values: CDR1 SGHRS, CDR2 YFSETQ. This CDR3 comprises 14 residues. The V and J ends lost 3 bases and 2 bases respectively, with 11 bases between them. The CDR3 coding sequence is TGCGCCAGCAGCTGGGGGATAGAACAAGAGACCCAGTACTTC. Protein product: CASSWGIEQETQYF. The whole variable domain, filled in from reference TRBV5-1 and TRBJ2-5, reads KAGVTQTPRYLIKTRGQQVTLSCSPISGHRSVSWYQQTPGQGLQFLFEYFSETQRNKGNFPGRFSGRQFSNSRSEMNVSTLELGDSALYLCASSWGIEQETQYFGPGTRLLVL.

This clonotype came up a few times. V and J are TRBV18 and TRBJ2-3; D unresolved. V shed 3 bases and J shed 2 bases, with 12 bases lying between them. The CDR3 covers 15 residues. The V gene's germline CDR1 is KGHSH and CDR2 LQKENI. CDR3 region: CASSPASPPTDTQYF. Written as DNA, the CDR3 is TGTGCCAGCTCACCGGCCAGTCCCCCCACAGATACGCAGTATTTT.

The chain is built from TRBV12-3 or TRBV12-4 and TRBJ1-5; D call uncertain. The ends were cut back, 5 bases at V and 4 bases at J, with 12 bases in the middle. The CDR3 extends over 14 amino acids. The CDR3 coding sequence is TGTGCCAGCAGTGAGGGCCTCGGGAATCAGCCCCAGCATTTT. Translation gives CASSEGLGNQPQHF.

V gene TRBV7-2 combines with J gene TRBJ1-4; 7 bases are shared with TRBD1. The V gene's germline CDR1 is SGHTA and CDR2 FQGNSA. This CDR3 is built from 15 residues. The J segment lost 6 bases and the V segment lost 1 base, leaving 5 bases of the junction unmatched. The DNA of the CDR3 is TGTGCCAGCAGCTTAGGGGACAGAAACTATGAAAAACTGTTTTTT. It codes for CASSLGDRNYEKLFF.

In this sample, this clonotype turned up many times. The V and J genes are TRBV20-1 and TRBJ2-7, with D uncertain. Trimming cost V 3 bases and J 3 bases, with 6 bases left between them. This CDR3 region has 11 residues. The V gene's germline CDR1 is DFQATT and CDR2 SNEGSKA (reference sequence). The CDR3 loop reads CSARSSYEQYF. In DNA form, the CDR3 reads TGCAGTGCTAGGTCCAGCTACGAGCAGTACTTC.

This chain connects TRBV12-3 or TRBV12-4 to TRBJ2-1, with D uncertain. This CDR3 is 15 amino acids long. V lost 6 bases to trimming and J lost 2 bases, with 14 bases between them. CDR3 amino acids: CASRPLYGPYNEQFF. The CDR3 nucleotides read TGTGCCAGCAGGCCCCTGTACGGCCCCTACAATGAGCAGTTCTTC.

This clonotype has more than one count but fewer than ten. This chain joins TRBV28 and TRBJ2-7; TRBD1 matches at 9 bases. CDR3 length equals 17 residues. Germline CDR1 is MDHEN and CDR2 is SYDVKM. Trimming at V came to 2 bases and at J to 2 bases, leaving 10 bases not matched to a gene. CDR3 protein: CASSLRLNRDRAYEQYF. In DNA, the CDR3 is TGTGCCAGCAGTTTAAGGTTGAACCGGGACAGGGCCTACGAGCAGTACTTC.

In its sample, this clonotype was seen many times. The chain joins TRBV12-3 or TRBV12-4 to TRBJ2-3; D is possibly TRBD1 or TRBD2 (6 bases each). The V and J ends lost 7 bases and 3 bases respectively, with 14 bases between them. This CDR3 is 14 amino acids long. For the CDR3, the DNA is TGTGCCAGCACGTGGGGGGCAGGGACAGATACGCAGTATTTT. Its protein product is CASTWGAGTDTQYF.

The chain employs TRBV10-3 and TRBJ2-7; a weak D match, TRBD1 (5 bases). This CDR3 has 15 amino acids. The V gene's germline CDR1 is ENHRY and CDR2 SYGVKD. V was shortened by 0 bases and J by 4 bases, with 13 bases between the two germline ends. In DNA form, the CDR3 reads TGTGCCATCAGTGAGTCTCAGGGTCTGGTATACGAGCAGTACTTC. It specifies CAISESQGLVYEQYF.

The table lists this clonotype with a few counts. This chain connects TRBV5-5 to TRBJ2-7; no clear D gene. CDR1 SGHKS and CDR2 YYEKEE come from the germline V gene (reference sequence). This CDR3 spans 16 amino acids. V lost 0 bases to trimming and J lost 3 bases, with 16 bases between them. The DNA for the CDR3 is TGTGCCAGCAGCTTGGCTGGCGAACAGCACCTCTACGAGCAGTACTTC. It codes for CASSLAGEQHLYEQYF.

In its sample, this clonotype was seen a few times. The chain couples TRBV7-2 to TRBJ2-4, with D possibly TRBD1 on 6 matching bases. Germline V gives CDR1 SGHTA, CDR2 FQGNSA. The CDR3 runs to 13 residues. V lost 5 bases and J lost 6, with 11 bases in between. In DNA, the CDR3 is TGTGCCAGCAGCACAGGGATAGGAAACATTCAGTACTTC. It specifies CASSTGIGNIQYF. Combining the CDR3 with reference TRBV7-2 and TRBJ2-4 gives the whole variable domain GAGVSQSPSNKVTEKGKDVELRCDPISGHTALYWYRQSLGQGLEFLIYFQGNSAPDKSGLPSDRFSAERTGGSVSTLTIQRTQQEDSAVYLCASSTGIGNIQYFGAGTRLSVL.

The chain is built from TRBV15 and TRBJ2-1; the match to TRBD2 covers 8 bases. This CDR3 has 18 amino acids. The J segment lost 5 bases and the V segment lost 0 bases, leaving 12 bases of the junction unmatched. Per germline, CDR1 LNHNV and CDR2 YYDKDF (reference sequence). The CDR3 loop reads CATSRDAVWRGENNEQFF. As DNA, the CDR3 is TGTGCCACCAGCAGAGATGCGGTATGGCGGGGGGAGAACAATGAGCAGTTCTTC.

This clonotype has more than one count but fewer than ten. The chain carries TRBV24-1 and TRBJ2-3; D might be TRBD2 (6 bases). With 9 bases removed from V and 3 bases from J, the gap between germline ends came to 12 bases. Germline lookup yields CDR1 KGHDR and CDR2 SFDVKD. This CDR3 is 13 amino acids long. In DNA, the CDR3 is TGTGCCACCGGCGGGACGGATACAGATACGCAGTATTTT. Translated: CATGGTDTDTQYF.

This clonotype was found many times. The J gene is TRBJ1-3, the V gene TRBV20-1; D unclear. V lost 5 bases to trimming and J lost 3 bases, with 8 bases between them. The germline CDR1 and CDR2 sequences are DFQATT and SNEGSKA (reference sequence). This CDR3 is 12 amino acids long. DNA of the CDR3: TGCAGTGCTCGGCCTAATGGAAACACCATATATTTT. Translated: CSARPNGNTIYF.

This clonotype was seen only a few times. The gene calls are TRBV18 and TRBJ2-7; maybe TRBD2 (5 bases). V lost 5 bases to trimming and J lost 7 bases, with 12 bases between them. Germline assignment: CDR1 KGHSH and CDR2 LQKENI. This CDR3 region has 12 residues. CDR3 loop: CASSTTTGEQYF. The CDR3 DNA follows: TGTGCCAGCTCAACGACTACGGGGGAGCAGTACTTC.

This clonotype was detected ten times or more. The V gene is TRBV21-1, the J gene TRBJ2-3. TRBV21-1 is reported as a pseudogene. The CDR3 contains 14 residues. The CDR3 nucleotides read TGTGCCAGCAGCAAAGTAGAAAACACAGATACGCAGTATTTT. As protein: CASSKVENTDTQYF.

The rearrangement uses TRBV7-6 and TRBJ2-7; D may match TRBD1 or TRBD2 (5 bases each). Germline V CDR1 and CDR2: SGHVS, FNYEAQ. This CDR3 spans 18 amino acids. Between the trimmed V and J ends, which lost 1 base and 2 bases, there was a span of 21 bases. This CDR3 reads CASSLVLRGSGSTYEQYF. The CDR3 DNA reads as TGTGCCAGCAGCTTAGTATTACGGGGCTCCGGCTCTACCTACGAGCAGTACTTC.

This clonotype was detected a few times. V is TRBV4-1 and J is TRBJ2-7; 8 positions agree with TRBD2. CDR3 length: 15 amino acids. With V trimmed by 0 bases and J by 0 bases, 1 base remained unmatched. Germline V gene data show CDR1 as MGHRA and CDR2 as YSYEKL. CDR3 bases: TGCGCCAGCAGCCAAGATAGCGGGGCCTCCTACGAGCAGTACTTC. The encoded protein is CASSQDSGASYEQYF.

This clonotype appeared a few times. No conserved phenylalanine or tryptophan ends this CDR3, so it is likely a read error. It is unclear where the CDR3 begins or ends on the DNA, so no DNA is shown, and the CDR3 is as TCRdb lists it. The chain recombines TRBV3-1 with TRBJ2-7. In germline, CDR1 is LGHDT, CDR2 YNNKEL (reference sequence). The CDR3 region is 11 residues in length, termini included. The CDR3 sequence: CASSQESPVAG.

This clonotype was seen more than once but under ten times. The chain joins TRBV29-1 to TRBJ1-1; TRBD1 aligns across 7 bases. This CDR3 has 15 residues. V lost 6 bases and J lost 0; bases outside the gene matches: 10. Germline-derived CDR1 and CDR2 are SQVTM and ANQGSEA. CDR3 loop: CSVPARTGLNTEAFF. The CDR3 DNA reads TGCAGCGTGCCTGCCAGGACAGGTTTGAACACTGAAGCTTTCTTT.

The sample holds a few counts of this clonotype. The chain couples TRBV5-1 to TRBJ2-5, with D possibly matching TRBD2 (7 bases). The CDR3 is 16 residues long. Germline V gene lookup returns CDR1 SGHRS and CDR2 YFSETQ. V dropped 0 bases and J dropped 6 bases, with 18 bases sitting between them. CDR3 bases: TGCGCCAGCAGCTTGGGGGGGCGTCGGGGGGAGAAGACCCAGTACTTC. Protein product: CASSLGGRRGEKTQYF.

In its sample, this clonotype was seen once. CDR3 DNA sequence: TGTGCCACCAGCAGGGGGGACACGTTACGAGGGGCCAACGTCCTGACTTTC. It is translated as CATSRGDTLRGANVLTF. This sequence joins TRBV15 and TRBJ2-6; D might be TRBD1 (6 bases). The ends were cut back, 3 bases at V and 4 bases at J, with 16 bases in the middle. Per germline, CDR1 LNHNV and CDR2 YYDKDF (reference sequence). The CDR3 has 17 residues. Together with reference TRBV15 and TRBJ2-6, the CDR3 gives the full variable domain: DAMVIQNPRYQVTQFGKPVTLSCSQTLNHNVMYWYQQKSSQAPKLLFHYYDKDFNNEADTPDNFQSRRPNTSFCFLDIRSPGLGDTAMYLCATSRGDTLRGANVLTFGAGSRLTVL.

This clonotype was detected a few times. The chain uses TRBV20-1 and TRBJ2-3; TRBD2 matches 12 bases. Trimming cost V 1 base and J 4 bases; bases outside gene matches: 24. Germline V CDR1 and CDR2: DFQATT, SNEGSKA (reference sequence). The CDR3 loop spans 22 amino acids. In DNA, the CDR3 is TGCAGTGCTAGAGGTCCGGTCCCGGCTAGCGGGGGGGCTTGGCTAATCCCAGATACGCAGTATTTT. It translates to CSARGPVPASGGAWLIPDTQYF.

The J gene is TRBJ2-1, the V gene TRBV27; D uncertain. CDR3 length: 14 amino acids. Trimming left V 6 bases short and J 6 bases short, with 15 bases between. The germline V gene encodes CDR1 MNHEY and CDR2 SMNVEV (reference sequence). The CDR3 coding sequence is TGTGCCAGCAGGAGGTTGGTACAGACCAATGAGCAGTTCTTC. Translation gives CASRRLVQTNEQFF.

The gene calls are TRBV7-8 and TRBJ2-3; 9 bases map to TRBD2. CDR1 and CDR2 (germline): SGHVS, FQNEAQ. V lost 5 bases to trimming and J lost 6 bases; unmatched junction nucleotides: 15. CDR3 length: 17 residues. The CDR3 DNA follows: TGTGCCAGCAGCCTTAGCACGGGTAGCGGGGGTCGGGATACGCAGTATTTT. The encoded protein is CASSLSTGSGGRDTQYF.

This clonotype was seen only once. The V call is TRBV6-2 or TRBV6-3, the J call TRBJ2-7, with D uncertain. CDR1 is MNHEY and CDR2 is SVGEGT in the germline V gene. V lost 5 bases to trimming and J lost 0 bases, with 14 bases between them. The CDR3 contains 15 residues. DNA of the CDR3: TGTGCCAGCAGTAGCCCTCGTTCCCTCTCCTACGAGCAGTACTTC. It codes for CASSSPRSLSYEQYF.

The CDR3 is CARGGAVRDTQYF. The CDR3 DNA follows: TGTGCCCGGGGGGGGGCAGTTCGAGATACGCAGTATTTT. This chain links TRBV12-3 or TRBV12-4 with TRBJ2-3; 8 bases agree with TRBD2. Trimming at V came to 11 bases and at J to 5 bases, leaving 9 bases not matched to a gene. The CDR3 extends over 13 amino acids.

The chain uses TRBV7-8 and TRBJ2-5, with unresolved D. The CDR3 sequence is 16 residues long. V lost 1 base and J 0 bases, leaving 12 bases between the germline ends. Looked up from germline, CDR1 is SGHVS and CDR2 is FQNEAQ. DNA for the CDR3: TGTGCCAGCAGCTTAGTCCGTGGAGAGTACCAAGAGACCCAGTACTTC. It codes for CASSLVRGEYQETQYF.

In regard to this clonotype: The junction differs from germline at one of its ends, possibly a read error. The rearrangement links TRBV28 to TRBJ2-7, with TRBD2 as a possible D gene (7 bases). The CDR3 loop spans 15 amino acids. Germline CDR1 and CDR2: MDHEN and SYDVKM. CDR3 sequence reads: CASRQYRGASHEQYF. The CDR3 DNA sequence: TGTGCCAGCAGACAATACCGGGGGGCCTCCCACGAGCAGTACTTC.

The genes are TRBV2 and TRBJ2-5; 7 bases are shared with TRBD2. V lost 7 bases and J lost 5; bases outside the gene matches: 13. The germline V gene encodes CDR1 SNHLY and CDR2 FYNNEI. The CDR3 totals 15 residues. The DNA for the CDR3 is TGTGCCAGCATCAGGCAACGGGGGGATTTTGAGACCCAGTACTTC. Residues: CASIRQRGDFETQYF.